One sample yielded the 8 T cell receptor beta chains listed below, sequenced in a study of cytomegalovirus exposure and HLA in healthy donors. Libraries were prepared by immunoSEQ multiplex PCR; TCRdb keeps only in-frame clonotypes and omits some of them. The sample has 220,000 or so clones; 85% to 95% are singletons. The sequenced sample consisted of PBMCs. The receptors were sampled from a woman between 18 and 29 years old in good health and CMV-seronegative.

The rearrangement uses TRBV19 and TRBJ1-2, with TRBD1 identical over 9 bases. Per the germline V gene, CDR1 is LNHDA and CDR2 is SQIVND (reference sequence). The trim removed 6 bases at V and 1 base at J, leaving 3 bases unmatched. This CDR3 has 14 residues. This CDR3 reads CASRVTGGNYGYTF. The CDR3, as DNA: TGTGCCAGTAGGGTGACAGGGGGTAACTATGGCTACACCTTC.

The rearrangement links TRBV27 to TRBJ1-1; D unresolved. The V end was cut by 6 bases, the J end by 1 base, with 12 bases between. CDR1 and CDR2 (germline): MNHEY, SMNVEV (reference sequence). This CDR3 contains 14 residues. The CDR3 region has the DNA TGTGCCAGCAGCCTTGGCTTAGCGAACACTGAAGCTTTCTTT. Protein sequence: CASSLGLANTEAFF.

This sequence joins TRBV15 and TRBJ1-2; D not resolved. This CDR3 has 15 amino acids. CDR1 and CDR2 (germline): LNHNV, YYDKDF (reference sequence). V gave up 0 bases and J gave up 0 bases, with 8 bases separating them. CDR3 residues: CATSREQRANYGYTF. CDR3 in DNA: TGTGCCACCAGCAGAGAACAGAGAGCTAACTATGGCTACACCTTC.

The CDR3 region has the DNA TGTGCCAGCAGTGAATGGACAGGGGGGGACACTGAAGCTTTCTTT. Amino acids: CASSEWTGGDTEAFF. This sequence joins TRBV6-1 and TRBJ1-1; TRBD1 agrees at 10 bases. J lost 3 bases, V lost 2 bases, and 3 bases had no gene match. CDR3 length: 15 residues. Germline V gene sequence: CDR1 MNHNS, CDR2 SASEGT.

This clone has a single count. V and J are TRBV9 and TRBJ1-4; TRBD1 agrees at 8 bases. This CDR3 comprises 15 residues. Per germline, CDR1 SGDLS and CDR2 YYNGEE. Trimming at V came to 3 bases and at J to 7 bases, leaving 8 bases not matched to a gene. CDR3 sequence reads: CASSAGDRTLEKLFF. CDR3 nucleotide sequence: TGTGCCAGCAGCGCCGGGGACAGGACCCTTGAAAAACTGTTTTTT.

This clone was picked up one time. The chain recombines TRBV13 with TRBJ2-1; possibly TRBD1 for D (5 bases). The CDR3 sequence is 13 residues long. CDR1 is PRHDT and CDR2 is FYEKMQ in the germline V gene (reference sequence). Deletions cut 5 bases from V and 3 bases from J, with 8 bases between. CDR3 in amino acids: CASSPDSYNEQFF. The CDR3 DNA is TGTGCCAGCAGCCCCGACAGCTACAATGAGCAGTTCTTC.

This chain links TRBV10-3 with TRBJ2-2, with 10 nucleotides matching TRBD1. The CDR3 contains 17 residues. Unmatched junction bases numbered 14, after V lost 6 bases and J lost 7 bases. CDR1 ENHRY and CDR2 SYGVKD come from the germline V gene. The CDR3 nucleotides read TGTGCCATCAGCAGGGGCACCGGGACAGGGGACGGCGGGGAGCTGTTTTTT. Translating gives CAISRGTGTGDGGELFF.

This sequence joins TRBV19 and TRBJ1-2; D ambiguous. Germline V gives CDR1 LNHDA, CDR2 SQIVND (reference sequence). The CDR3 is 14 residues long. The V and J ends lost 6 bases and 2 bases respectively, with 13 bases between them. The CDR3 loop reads CASRPGPGNYGYTF. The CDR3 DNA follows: TGTGCCAGTAGGCCGGGTCCCGGCAACTATGGCTACACCTTC.